Listed below are T cell receptor beta chains from one sample, sequenced in a study of T-cell memory formation after mild COVID-19. TCRdb processed the 5' RACE reads anew with MiXCR; each CDR3 protein has one entry. The sample carries 540,000 or so distinct CDR3 sequences, about a fifth recorded once. Sequencing was performed on PBMCs or a T cell subset sorted from them (not recorded which). The receptors were gathered from an adult woman who had mild COVID-19 (a few samples of this study predate the infection). Cell type and time point are not known. Each CDR3 is given with its conserved first and last residue. A D gene is named only where the DNA matches it firmly. Some rows mark clone size as missing; the rest say once, few, many or name a class of expanded clone.

CDR3 DNA	CDR3 protein	clone size	V gene	D gene	J gene	CDR3 length
TGTGCCAGCAGTTCGGCAGGGATTGGAGAGACCCAGTACTTC	CASSSAGIGETQYF	few	TRBV12-3/TRBV12-4	-	TRBJ2-5	14
TGTGCCACCAGCAGAGCCCTTTTGAGCGAGCAGTACTTC	CATSRALLSEQYF	-	TRBV15	-	TRBJ2-7	13
TGCAGCGTTGAAGATCTGCAGCGGGGCTACACCTTC	CSVEDLQRGYTF	few	TRBV29-1	-	TRBJ1-2	12
TGTGCCAGCAGCCCCCGGACTAGGACGAACACCGGGGAGCTGTTTTTT	CASSPRTRTNTGELFF	few	TRBV7-9	TRBD2	TRBJ2-2	16
TGTGCCAGCAGCGTAGGGTTTTCGAACACTGAAGCTTTCTTT	CASSVGFSNTEAFF	few	TRBV9	-	TRBJ1-1	14
TGTGCCACCAGCAGAGCCTCCAGGCCCAGCGGGGGGGCGAATGAGCAGTTCTTC	CATSRASRPSGGANEQFF	few	TRBV15	TRBD2	TRBJ2-1	18
TGTGCCAGCAGCCAAGACGGGCAGGGCGTCTACGAGCAGTACTTC	CASSQDGQGVYEQYF	-	TRBV4-2	-	TRBJ2-7	15
TGTGCCAGCAGCCTGACCCGGGGCGCAGATACGCAGTATTTT	CASSLTRGADTQYF	-	TRBV7-6	-	TRBJ2-3	14
TGTGCCAGTAGTCTCCTGACAGTAGGGGCCGACTACGAGCAGTACTTC	CASSLLTVGADYEQYF	few	TRBV19	-	TRBJ2-7	16
TGTGCCGTACAACGGGACAGGGGCTACGAGCAGTACTTC	CAVQRDRGYEQYF	few	TRBV7-9	TRBD1	TRBJ2-7	13
TGTGACAGCAGCACCACAGGTACAGATACGCAGTATTTT	CDSSTTGTDTQYF	-	TRBV9	-	TRBJ2-3	13
TGTGCCAGCAGTGAAACAGGGTTGGCGCAGTATTTT	CASSETGLAQYF	few	TRBV25-1	-	TRBJ2-3	12
TGTGCCAGCAGCTTGGCGAGCGGGAGGAAGCTCTTC	CASSLASGRKLF	few	TRBV5-6	TRBD2	TRBJ2-1	12
TGTGCCAGCAGACATGATCGGGCCCAGGGGAGTGTTTGGACTGAAGCTTTCTTT	CASRHDRAQGSVWTEAFF	many	TRBV12-3/TRBV12-4	-	TRBJ1-1	18
TGTGCCAGCAGCTTTGTGAGGGGGTTGAATGAGCAGTTCTTC	CASSFVRGLNEQFF	few	TRBV7-2	-	TRBJ2-1	14
TGTGCCAGCAGTGAAGGAACGGCGGGGATCTACAATGAGCAGTTCTTC	CASSEGTAGIYNEQFF	few	TRBV6-1	-	TRBJ2-1	16
TGCGCCAGCAGCCACCTAGCTTCGCCAAACATTCAGTACTTC	CASSHLASPNIQYF	-	TRBV4-1	-	TRBJ2-4	14
TGTGCCAGCAGCTCCGTTGTGTCAGGAGACGGCTACACCTTC	CASSSVVSGDGYTF	few	TRBV7-2	-	TRBJ1-2	14
TGTGCCAGCTCCCAAAGTGACGACAGCCAAATCTACAATGAGCAGTTCTTC	CASSQSDDSQIYNEQFF	-	TRBV18	-	TRBJ2-1	17
TGTGCCAGCAGCTTGCTAGCGGGAGAAAACATTCAGTACTTC	CASSLLAGENIQYF	-	TRBV13	TRBD2	TRBJ2-4	14
TGTGCCAGCAGGAAAACAGGGTTTGGCTACACCTTC	CASRKTGFGYTF	-	TRBV12-3/TRBV12-4	-	TRBJ1-2	12
TGTGCCTGGAGTGTATTCGGGTACTACGAGCAGTACTTC	CAWSVFGYYEQYF	-	TRBV30	-	TRBJ2-7	13
TGTGCCAGCAGGGCAGGGGAGAATTCACCCCTCCACTTT	CASRAGENSPLHF	-	TRBV25-1	-	TRBJ1-6	13
TGCGCCAGCAGGGGCGGGAGTAGCACAGATACGCAGTATTTT	CASRGGSSTDTQYF	few	TRBV4-1	TRBD2	TRBJ2-3	14
TGCAGCGTTGAACCAGCAGGTCGAGAGACCCAGTACTTC	CSVEPAGRETQYF	few	TRBV29-1	-	TRBJ2-5	13
TGTGCCAGCAGACCTAACAGGGGGTGGGCTTTCTTT	CASRPNRGWAFF	-	TRBV12-3/TRBV12-4	TRBD1	TRBJ1-1	12
TGTGCCAGCAGCCCCGGACTAGCTGATACCTACGAGCAGTACTTC	CASSPGLADTYEQYF	few	TRBV5-5	TRBD2	TRBJ2-7	15
TGTGCCAGCGGAGCAGGTAGCAATCAGCCCCAGCATTTT	CASGAGSNQPQHF	-	TRBV2	-	TRBJ1-5	13
TGTGCCAGCAGCGTAGGGGACGGAGCTTACAATGAGCAGTTCTTC	CASSVGDGAYNEQFF	-	TRBV9	-	TRBJ2-1	15
TGTGCCAGCAGCTTCACGGGACAGGTCAACACCGGGGAGCTGTTTTTT	CASSFTGQVNTGELFF	-	TRBV7-6	TRBD1	TRBJ2-2	16
TGTGCCAGCAGTTTGGGGAAGGGTTGGGACACTGAAGCTTTCTTT	CASSLGKGWDTEAFF	few	TRBV27	-	TRBJ1-1	15
TGTGCCACCAGTGATTTTACTAGCGGGGCCCTCCAAGAGACCCAGTACTTC	CATSDFTSGALQETQYF	few	TRBV24-1	TRBD2	TRBJ2-5	17
TGTGCCAGCAGTGAAGGTGCGGTCGTCCAAGAGACCCAGTACTTC	CASSEGAVVQETQYF	-	TRBV2	-	TRBJ2-5	15
TGTGCCAGCAAGACCCCGACCACGAGGGAGACCCAGTACTTC	CASKTPTTRETQYF	-	TRBV6-5	-	TRBJ2-5	14
TGCAGCCTTGTAGAGGTTTGGGGTGGGACCCAGTACTTC	CSLVEVWGGTQYF	-	TRBV29-1	-	TRBJ2-5	13
TGTGCCAGCAACCCAACTGAAGCTTTCTTT	CASNPTEAFF	-	TRBV2	-	TRBJ1-1	10
TGTGCCAGCAGCCGCTCAAGAACAGCAAACACCGGGGAGCTGTTTTTT	CASSRSRTANTGELFF	-	TRBV7-2	-	TRBJ2-2	16
TGTGCCAGCAGCACCCTAGCGGGGGACCCCTACGAGCAGTACTTC	CASSTLAGDPYEQYF	few	TRBV7-2	TRBD2	TRBJ2-7	15
TGCGCCAGCAGCTTGGAGAGCGGGGGGAGGCAAGAGACCCAGTACTTC	CASSLESGGRQETQYF	few	TRBV5-1	TRBD2	TRBJ2-5	16
TGTGCCAGCAGCGGACTAGCGGGAGAGGAGACCCAGTACTTC	CASSGLAGEETQYF	few	TRBV12-3/TRBV12-4	TRBD2	TRBJ2-5	14
TGTGCCAGCAGTTTAACGGCCAGGGGGCCTGAAGCTTTCTTT	CASSLTARGPEAFF	-	TRBV12-3/TRBV12-4	TRBD1	TRBJ1-1	14
TGCAGCGTTGTGCTGGGGGCCCTGACTAGCGGGAGGGCCGGTGAGCAGTTCTTC	CSVVLGALTSGRAGEQFF	-	TRBV29-1	TRBD2	TRBJ2-1	18
TGTGCCAGCAAAGAGACTAGCGTACTCAATGAGCAGTTCTTC	CASKETSVLNEQFF	-	TRBV6-2/TRBV6-3	TRBD2	TRBJ2-1	14
TGTGCCAGCAACTCGGGGCACCAAGAGACCCAGTACTTC	CASNSGHQETQYF	-	TRBV19	-	TRBJ2-5	13
TGCGCCAGCAGCTTCGGGGATCCGAATCAGCCCCAGCATTTT	CASSFGDPNQPQHF	few	TRBV5-1	-	TRBJ1-5	14
TGCGCCAGCAGCCTCGATAGCGGGGCTAGCACAGATACGCAGTATTTT	CASSLDSGASTDTQYF	few	TRBV4-1	TRBD2	TRBJ2-3	16
TGTGCCAGCAGCTCGGCGGGGACAGCTGGAAACACCATATATTTT	CASSSAGTAGNTIYF	few	TRBV7-2	TRBD1	TRBJ1-3	15
TGCAGTGCTAACCCCGCGGTCGATGGCTACACCTTC	CSANPAVDGYTF	few	TRBV20-1	-	TRBJ1-2	12
TGTGCCAGCAGCCAAGATGGGACTAGCGGGAGGGCGACGCAGTATTTT	CASSQDGTSGRATQYF	few	TRBV4-2	TRBD2	TRBJ2-3	16